This entry describes one T cell receptor beta chain. After removal of 7 bases from V and 2 bases from J, the junction contained 19 bases not matched to a gene. Germline V CDR1 and CDR2: MNHNY, SVGAGI (reference sequence). This CDR3 has 19 amino acids. Per the authors' pipeline: Reference gene primer amplification yielded estimated nucleated cell counts. Assay: immunoSEQ multiplex PCR; the TCRdb copy retains only in-frame clones and omits some. The D gene and trimming were derived from the DNA, and the V and J assignments and clone size from that table. The profile shows around 250,000 clones, around 84% of them singletons. The data were obtained in a study of blood T cell repertoires in COVID-19. For the study at large: COVID-19 samples from acute and convalescent phases originated in the United States, Italy and Spain. T cells, B-cell-depleted T cells, or PBMCs supplied cDNA or gDNA.

The chain recombines TRBV6-6 with TRBJ2-2, with 7 positions matching TRBD1. This clonotype originated in a woman between 35 and 50 years old who had recovered from COVID-19. The source material was peripheral blood. CDR3 DNA: TGTGCCAGCACTCGAACTGGTATAGGGGGCTTTGGTAACACCGGGGAGCTGTTTTTT. This sequence encodes CASTRTGIGGFGNTGELFF.